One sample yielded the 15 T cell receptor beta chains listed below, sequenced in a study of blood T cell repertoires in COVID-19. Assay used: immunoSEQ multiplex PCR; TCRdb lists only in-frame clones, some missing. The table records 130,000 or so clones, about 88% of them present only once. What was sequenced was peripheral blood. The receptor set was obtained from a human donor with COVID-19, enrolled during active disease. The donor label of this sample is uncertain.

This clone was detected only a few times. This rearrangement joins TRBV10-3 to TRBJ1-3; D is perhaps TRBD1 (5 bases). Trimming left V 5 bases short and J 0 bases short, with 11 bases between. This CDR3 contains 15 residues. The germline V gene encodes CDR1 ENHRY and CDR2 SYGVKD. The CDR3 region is CAISTGRDSGNTIYF. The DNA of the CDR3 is TGTGCCATCAGTACCGGCAGGGACTCTGGAAACACCATATATTTT.

CDR3 region: CASSGGKGETQYF. The DNA for the CDR3 is TGCGCCAGCAGTGGCGGGAAAGGAGAGACCCAGTACTTC. The chain recombines TRBV10-1 with TRBJ2-5, with D perhaps TRBD2 (6 bases). Trimming pared 4 bases from V and 4 bases from J, leaving 10 bases between. CDR3 length equals 13 residues. Germline V gene lookup returns CDR1 WNHNN and CDR2 SYGVQD (reference sequence).

CDR3 protein: CASSLVGGSGNTIYF. For the CDR3, the DNA is TGCGCCAGCAGCTTGGTAGGAGGCTCTGGAAACACCATATATTTT. The chain combines TRBV5-1 with TRBJ1-3; D unresolved. The CDR3 spans 15 residues. Between the trimmed V and J ends, which lost 0 bases and 0 bases, there was a span of 7 bases. Germline CDR1 SGHRS, CDR2 YFSETQ.

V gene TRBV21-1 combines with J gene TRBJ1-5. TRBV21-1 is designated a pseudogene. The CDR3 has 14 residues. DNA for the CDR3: TGTGCCAGCATTTCACCCTCGGGGGAACAGCCCCAGCATTTT. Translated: CASISPSGEQPQHF.

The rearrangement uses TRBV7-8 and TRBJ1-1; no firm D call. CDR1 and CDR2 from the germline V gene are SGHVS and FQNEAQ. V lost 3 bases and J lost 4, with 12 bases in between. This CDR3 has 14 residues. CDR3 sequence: CASSLEGLGTEAFF. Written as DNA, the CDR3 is TGTGCCAGCAGCTTGGAGGGTCTAGGCACTGAAGCTTTCTTT.

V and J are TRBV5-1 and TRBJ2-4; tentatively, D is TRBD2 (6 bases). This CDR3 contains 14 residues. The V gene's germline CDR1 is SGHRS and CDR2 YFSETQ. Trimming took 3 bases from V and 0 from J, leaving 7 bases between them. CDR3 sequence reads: CASSSRGAKNIQYF. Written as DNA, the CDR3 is TGCGCCAGCAGCTCGCGGGGAGCCAAAAACATTCAGTACTTC. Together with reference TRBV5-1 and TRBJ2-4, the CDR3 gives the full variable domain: KAGVTQTPRYLIKTRGQQVTLSCSPISGHRSVSWYQQTPGQGLQFLFEYFSETQRNKGNFPGRFSGRQFSNSRSEMNVSTLELGDSALYLCASSSRGAKNIQYFGAGTRLSVL.

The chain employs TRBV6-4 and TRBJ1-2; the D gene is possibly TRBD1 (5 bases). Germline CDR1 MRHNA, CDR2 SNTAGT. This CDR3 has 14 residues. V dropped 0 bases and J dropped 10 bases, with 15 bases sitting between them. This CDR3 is CASSDSGGDASYTF. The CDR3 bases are TGTGCCAGCAGTGACTCGGGGGGGGACGCTTCCTACACCTTC.

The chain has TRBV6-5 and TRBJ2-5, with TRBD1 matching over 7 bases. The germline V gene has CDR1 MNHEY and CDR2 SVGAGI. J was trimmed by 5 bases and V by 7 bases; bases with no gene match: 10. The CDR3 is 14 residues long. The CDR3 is CASNPGQMRETQYF. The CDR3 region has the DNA TGTGCCAGCAACCCGGGACAGATGAGGGAGACCCAGTACTTC.

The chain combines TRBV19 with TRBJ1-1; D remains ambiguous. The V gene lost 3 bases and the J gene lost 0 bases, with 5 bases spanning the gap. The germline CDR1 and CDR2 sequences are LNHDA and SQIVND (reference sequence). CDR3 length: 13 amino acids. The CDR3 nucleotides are TGTGCCAGTAGTATTCAATTGAACACTGAAGCTTTCTTT. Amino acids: CASSIQLNTEAFF. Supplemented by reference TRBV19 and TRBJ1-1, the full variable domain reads DGGITQSPKYLFRKEGQNVTLSCEQNLNHDAMYWYRQDPGQGLRLIYYSQIVNDFQKGDIAEGYSVSREKKESFPLTVTSAQKNPTAFYLCASSIQLNTEAFFGQGTRLTVV.

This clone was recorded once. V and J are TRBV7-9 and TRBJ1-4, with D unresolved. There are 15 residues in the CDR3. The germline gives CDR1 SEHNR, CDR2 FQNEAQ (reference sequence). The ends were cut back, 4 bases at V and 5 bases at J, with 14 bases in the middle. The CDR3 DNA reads TGTGCCAGCAGCTCAACTGGGCGTGGAAATGAAAAACTGTTTTTT. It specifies CASSSTGRGNEKLFF.

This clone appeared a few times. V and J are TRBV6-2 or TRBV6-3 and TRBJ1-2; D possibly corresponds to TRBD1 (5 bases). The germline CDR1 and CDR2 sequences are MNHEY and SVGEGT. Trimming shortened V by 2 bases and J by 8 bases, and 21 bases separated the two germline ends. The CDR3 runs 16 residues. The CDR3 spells CASSYQVGAGPGGYTF. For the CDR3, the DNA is TGTGCCAGCAGTTACCAAGTGGGCGCGGGGCCTGGCGGCTACACCTTC.

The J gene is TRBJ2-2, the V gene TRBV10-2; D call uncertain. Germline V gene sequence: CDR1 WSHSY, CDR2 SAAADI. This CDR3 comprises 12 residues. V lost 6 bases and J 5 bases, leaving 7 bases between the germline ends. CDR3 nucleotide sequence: TGCGCCAGCAGAACCGGGACCGGGGAGCTGTTTTTT. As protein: CASRTGTGELFF.

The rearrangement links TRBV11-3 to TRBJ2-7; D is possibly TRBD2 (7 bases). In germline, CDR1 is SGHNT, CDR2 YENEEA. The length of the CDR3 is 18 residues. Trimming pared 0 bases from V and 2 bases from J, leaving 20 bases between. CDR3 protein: CASSLEYPEGGIPYEQYF. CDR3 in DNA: TGTGCCAGCAGCTTAGAGTATCCGGAGGGGGGGATCCCCTACGAGCAGTACTTC.

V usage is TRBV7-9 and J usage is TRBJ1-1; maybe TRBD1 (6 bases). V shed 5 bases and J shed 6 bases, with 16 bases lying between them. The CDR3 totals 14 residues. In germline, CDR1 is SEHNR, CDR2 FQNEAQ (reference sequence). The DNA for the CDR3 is TGTGCCAGCAGCATGCAGGGGAAGGGCGCTGAAGCTTTCTTT. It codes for CASSMQGKGAEAFF. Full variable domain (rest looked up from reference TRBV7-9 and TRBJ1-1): DTGVSQNPRHKITKRGQNVTFRCDPISEHNRLYWYRQTLGQGPEFLTYFQNEAQLEKSRLLSDRFSAERPKGSFSTLEIQRTEQGDSAMYLCASSMQGKGAEAFFGQGTRLTVV.

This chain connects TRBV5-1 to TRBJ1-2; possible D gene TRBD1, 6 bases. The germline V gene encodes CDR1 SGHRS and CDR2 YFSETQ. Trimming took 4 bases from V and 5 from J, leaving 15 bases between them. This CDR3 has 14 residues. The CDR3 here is CASSPGQPTYGYTF. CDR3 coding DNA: TGCGCCAGCAGCCCGGGACAACCCACTTATGGCTACACCTTC.